This TCR beta chain appears in the sequencing data of a study of Ad26.COV2.S vaccination and SARS-CoV-2 variants. V lost 2 bases and J lost 6; bases outside the gene matches: 4. Germline lookup yields CDR1 MGHRA and CDR2 YSYEKL. This CDR3 has 16 amino acids. The sample's treatment: 15 to 20 received Ad26.COV2.S at low or high dose, single or two shots; about 5 received placebo; per-sample allocation not given. Sampling occurred on day 63 after the first vaccine or placebo injection. Using immunoSEQ multiplex PCR, the repertoire was profiled, and TCRdb retains in-frame clones only, with some absent. Of roughly 700,000 clones listed, 80% to 90% were seen once; the top ten hold nearly 1.5%.

Sequences were derived from peripheral blood, sampled in a trial of Ad26.COV2.S vaccine versus placebo. The sequence was obtained from a person between 18 and 59 years old who received the Ad26.COV2.S COVID-19 vaccine or a placebo. The rearrangement uses TRBV4-1 and TRBJ2-2; TRBD2 aligns across 12 bases. In DNA, the CDR3 is TGCGCCAGCAGCCAAAGGACTAGCGGGGACGCCGGGGAGCTGTTTTTT. Translated: CASSQRTSGDAGELFF.